This entry describes one TCR beta chain. Under the authors' procedure: From reference gene primer amplification, estimates of nucleated cell counts were derived. This table comes from immunoSEQ multiplex PCR, and its TCRdb copy is limited to in-frame clones, with some not included. That table furnishes V, J and clone size, whereas the DNA furnished D and trimming. The sample carries 90,000 to 120,000 clones, roughly 81% recorded once. The CDR3 has 17 amino acids. The data are from a study of blood T cell repertoires in COVID-19. Study summary: PBMCs, B-cell-depleted T cells, or T cells were the source of the cDNA or gDNA that made up the material.

The chain has TRBV21-1 and TRBJ1-2; the D call TRBD1 from the table was never checked on the DNA. TRBV21-1 represents a pseudogene. Sample: peripheral blood. This clonotype originated in a human donor in a cohort sampled during active COVID-19. This CDR3 reads CASSNYLSLGQGYGYTF. CDR3 sequence (DNA): TGTGCCAGCAGCAATTATCTAAGTCTAGGACAGGGCTATGGCTACACCTTC.